This TCR beta chain was obtained from a study of cytomegalovirus exposure and HLA in healthy donors. Study details: Early released data comprised 80 million or so unique TCRs from HLA-typed donors. Genetic ancestry analysis placed more than 80% of the approximately 400 donors that were genotyped in the Caucasian-associated cluster. Study results and limitations: Follow-up analysis found HLA locus-dependent TCR association rates, highest for DRB1 and lowest for HLA-C.

13 Jbeta primers and 60 Vbeta primers were used for the PCR. Assay used: immunoSEQ multiplex PCR; TCRdb lists only in-frame clones, some missing. The table has more than 90,000 clones, about 81% seen once. J lost 9 bases, V lost 0 bases, and 11 bases had no gene match. The CDR3 covers 16 residues. Per the germline V gene, CDR1 is MRHNA and CDR2 is SNTAGT. On this clone: Antigen: not known.

This sequence was found in a woman aged 40 to 55 in good health and CMV-seropositive. The chain joins TRBV6-4 to TRBJ2-1; 7 nucleotides agree with TRBD2. Sequenced input: PBMCs. The chain's CDR3 is CASSDSGGRGPSEQFF. DNA of the CDR3: TGTGCCAGCAGTGACTCTGGGGGGAGGGGACCCAGTGAGCAGTTCTTC.